The 8 T cell receptor beta chains presented below share a single source sample, sequenced in a study of cytomegalovirus exposure and HLA in healthy donors. The protocol was immunoSEQ multiplex PCR, while the TCRdb copy is restricted to in-frame clones and leaves out a portion. The sample carries approximately 60,000 clones, 80% to 95% recorded once. The sample consisted of PBMCs. The receptors were sampled from a man aged 18 to 30 in good health and CMV-seronegative.

The genes are TRBV6-1 and TRBJ2-2; the D gene is possibly TRBD2 (6 bases). The germline V and J ends were trimmed by 1 base and 1 base, with 19 bases remaining between them. Germline assignment: CDR1 MNHNS and CDR2 SASEGT. The CDR3 totals 19 residues. CDR3 amino acids: CASSEVASGGRGNTGELFF. As DNA, the CDR3 is TGTGCCAGCAGTGAAGTCGCATCAGGAGGGAGAGGGAACACCGGGGAGCTGTTTTTT.

The chain has TRBV4-2 and TRBJ1-2; D is undetermined. V gave up 4 bases and J gave up 8 bases, with 20 bases separating them. The germline CDR1 and CDR2 sequences are LGHNA and YNFKEQ. The CDR3 consists of 15 residues. The CDR3 sequence is CASSPFATETQGYTF. CDR3 bases: TGTGCCAGCAGCCCATTCGCCACGGAGACTCAAGGCTACACCTTC.

The chain combines TRBV7-9 with TRBJ1-2; D may be TRBD1 (6 bases). Germline CDR1 is SEHNR and CDR2 is FQNEAQ (reference sequence). V lost 11 bases and J 8 bases, leaving 21 bases between the germline ends. This CDR3 region has 13 residues. This CDR3 is CAVYRVMARGYTF. CDR3 sequence (DNA): TGTGCCGTATACAGGGTCATGGCACGGGGCTACACCTTC.

The chain combines TRBV7-8 with TRBJ2-6, with TRBD1 matching over 10 bases. Germline CDR1 SGHVS, CDR2 FQNEAQ. The CDR3 is 19 amino acids. The ends lost 5 bases at V and 2 bases at J; junction bases unmatched: 12. The CDR3 DNA reads TGTGCCAGCAGCGTCCGACAGGGGGCAAGTTATACTGGGGCCAACGTCCTGACTTTC. This gives the protein CASSVRQGASYTGANVLTF.

The chain uses TRBV27 and TRBJ2-5; 10 bases are a match to TRBD2. Germline V gene sequence: CDR1 MNHEY, CDR2 SMNVEV (reference sequence). The CDR3 sequence is 15 residues long. J lost 3 bases, V lost 6 bases, and 7 bases had no gene match. CDR3 DNA sequence: TGTGCCAGCAGACCACTAGCGGGAAATAAAGAGACCCAGTACTTC. Residues: CASRPLAGNKETQYF.

The chain joins TRBV19 to TRBJ1-5; D may be TRBD1 (6 bases). This CDR3 has 16 residues. The germline V gene encodes CDR1 LNHDA and CDR2 SQIVND (reference sequence). Trimming cost V 3 bases and J 2 bases, with 14 bases left between them. Here the CDR3 DNA reads TGTGCCAGTAGTATTGGAGGACAGATAGGCAATCAGCCCCAGCATTTT. It encodes CASSIGGQIGNQPQHF.

This sequence joins TRBV19 and TRBJ1-1, with 7 bases fitting TRBD1. Trimming cost V 2 bases and J 5 bases; bases outside gene matches: 5. The CDR3 is 14 residues long. In germline, CDR1 is LNHDA, CDR2 SQIVND (reference sequence). CDR3 in DNA: TGTGCCAGTAGTATAAGGGGGCGAGGTACTGAAGCTTTCTTT. It codes for CASSIRGRGTEAFF.

This clone was counted once. The chain joins TRBV7-2 to TRBJ2-2; 9 positions match TRBD1. CDR3 length: 14 amino acids. Unmatched junction bases numbered 6, after V lost 9 bases and J lost 4 bases. Germline assignment: CDR1 SGHTA and CDR2 FQGNSA. This CDR3 is CASTGGSGTGELFF. The CDR3, as DNA: TGTGCCAGTACAGGGGGCTCGGGCACCGGGGAGCTGTTTTTT.